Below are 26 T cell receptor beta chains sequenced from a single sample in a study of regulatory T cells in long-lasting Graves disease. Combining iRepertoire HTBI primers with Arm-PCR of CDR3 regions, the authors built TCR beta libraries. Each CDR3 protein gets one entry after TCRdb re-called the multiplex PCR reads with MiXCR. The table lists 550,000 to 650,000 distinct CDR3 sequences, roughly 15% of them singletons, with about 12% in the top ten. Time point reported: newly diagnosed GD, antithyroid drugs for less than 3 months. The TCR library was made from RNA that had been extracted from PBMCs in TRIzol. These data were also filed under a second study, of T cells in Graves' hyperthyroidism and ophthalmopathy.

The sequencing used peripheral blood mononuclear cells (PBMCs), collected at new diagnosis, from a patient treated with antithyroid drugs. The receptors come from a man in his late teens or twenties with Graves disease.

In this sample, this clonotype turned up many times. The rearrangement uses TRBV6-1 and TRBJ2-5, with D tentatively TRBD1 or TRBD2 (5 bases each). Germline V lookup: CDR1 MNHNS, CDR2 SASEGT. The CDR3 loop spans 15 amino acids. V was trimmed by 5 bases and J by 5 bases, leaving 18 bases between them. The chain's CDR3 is CASSNRGQSRETQYF. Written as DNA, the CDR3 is TGTGCCAGCAGTAACCGGGGCCAAAGTCGGGAGACCCAGTACTTC.

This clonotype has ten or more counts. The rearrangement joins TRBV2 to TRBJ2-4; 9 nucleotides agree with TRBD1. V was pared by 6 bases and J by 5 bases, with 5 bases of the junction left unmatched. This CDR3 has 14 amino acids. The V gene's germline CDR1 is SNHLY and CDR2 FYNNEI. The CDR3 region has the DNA TGTGCCAGCAGGAAGACAGGGGGTGAAAACATTCAGTACTTC. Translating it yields CASRKTGGENIQYF.

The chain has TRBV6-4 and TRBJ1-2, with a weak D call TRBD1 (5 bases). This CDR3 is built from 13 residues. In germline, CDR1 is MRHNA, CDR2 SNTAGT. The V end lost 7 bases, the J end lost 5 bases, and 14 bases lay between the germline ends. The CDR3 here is CASKNRQTYGYTF. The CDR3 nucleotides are TGTGCCAGCAAAAATAGACAGACTTATGGCTACACCTTC.

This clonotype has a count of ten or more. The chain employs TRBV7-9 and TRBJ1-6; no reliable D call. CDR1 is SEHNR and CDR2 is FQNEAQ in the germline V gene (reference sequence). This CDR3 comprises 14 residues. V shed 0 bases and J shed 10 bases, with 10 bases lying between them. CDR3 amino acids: CASSLAIVGSPLHF. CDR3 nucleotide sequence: TGTGCCAGCAGCTTAGCGATTGTCGGATCACCCCTCCACTTT.

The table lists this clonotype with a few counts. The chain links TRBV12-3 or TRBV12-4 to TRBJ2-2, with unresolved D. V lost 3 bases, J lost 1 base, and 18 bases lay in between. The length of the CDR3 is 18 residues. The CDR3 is CASSFLSVGSLNTGELFF. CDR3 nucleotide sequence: TGTGCCAGCAGTTTTCTTAGTGTGGGATCCCTGAACACCGGGGAGCTGTTTTTT.

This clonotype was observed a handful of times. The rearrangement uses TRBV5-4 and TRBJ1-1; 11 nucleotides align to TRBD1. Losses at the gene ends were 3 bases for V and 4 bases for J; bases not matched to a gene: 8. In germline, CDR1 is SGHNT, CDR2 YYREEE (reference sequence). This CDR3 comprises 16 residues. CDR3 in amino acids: CASSYGQGAFGTEAFF. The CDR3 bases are TGTGCCAGCAGCTACGGACAGGGGGCCTTCGGCACTGAAGCTTTCTTT. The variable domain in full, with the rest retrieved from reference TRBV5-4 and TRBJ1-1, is ETGVTQSPTHLIKTRGQQVTLRCSSQSGHNTVSWYQQALGQGPQFIFQYYREEENGRGNFPPRFSGLQFPNYSSELNVNALELDDSALYLCASSYGQGAFGTEAFFGQGTRLTVV.

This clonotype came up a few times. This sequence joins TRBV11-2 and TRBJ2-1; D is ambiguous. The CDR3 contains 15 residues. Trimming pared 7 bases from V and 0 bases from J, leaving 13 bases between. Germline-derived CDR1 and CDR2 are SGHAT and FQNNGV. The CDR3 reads CASTLRGGSYNEQFF. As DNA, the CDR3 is TGTGCCAGCACCCTTCGAGGTGGCTCCTACAATGAGCAGTTCTTC.

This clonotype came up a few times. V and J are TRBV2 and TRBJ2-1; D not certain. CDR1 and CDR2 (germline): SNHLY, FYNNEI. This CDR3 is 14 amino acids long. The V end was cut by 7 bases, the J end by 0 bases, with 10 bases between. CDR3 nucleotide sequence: TGTGCCAGCATTTTTAGCTCCTCCTACAATGAGCAGTTCTTC. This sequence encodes CASIFSSSYNEQFF.

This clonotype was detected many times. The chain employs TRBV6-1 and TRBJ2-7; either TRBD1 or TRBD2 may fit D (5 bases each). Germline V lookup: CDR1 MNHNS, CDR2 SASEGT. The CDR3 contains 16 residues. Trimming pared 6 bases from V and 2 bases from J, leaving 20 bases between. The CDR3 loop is CASSSSGEGPTYEQYF. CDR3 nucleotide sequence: TGTGCCAGCAGCTCTTCCGGTGAGGGGCCCACCTACGAGCAGTACTTC.

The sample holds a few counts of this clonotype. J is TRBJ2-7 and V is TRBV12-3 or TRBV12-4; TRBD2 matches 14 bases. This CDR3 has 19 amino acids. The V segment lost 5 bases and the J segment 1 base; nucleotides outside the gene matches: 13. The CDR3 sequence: CASSPRLAGGWLGSYEQYF. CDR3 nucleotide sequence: TGTGCCAGCAGTCCCCGACTAGCGGGAGGGTGGTTGGGATCCTACGAGCAGTACTTC.

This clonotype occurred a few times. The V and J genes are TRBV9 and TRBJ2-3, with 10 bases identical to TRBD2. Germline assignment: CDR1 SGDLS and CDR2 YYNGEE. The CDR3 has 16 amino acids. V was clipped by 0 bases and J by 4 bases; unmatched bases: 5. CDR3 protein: CASSVERLAGADTQYF. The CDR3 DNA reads TGTGCCAGCAGCGTAGAACGGCTAGCGGGAGCAGATACGCAGTATTTT.

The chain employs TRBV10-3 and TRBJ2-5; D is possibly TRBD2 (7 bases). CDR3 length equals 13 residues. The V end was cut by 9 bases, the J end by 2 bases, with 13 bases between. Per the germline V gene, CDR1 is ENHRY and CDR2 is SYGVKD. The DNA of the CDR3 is TGTGCCATGGCGGGGGCGTTACAAGAGACCCAGTACTTC. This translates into CAMAGALQETQYF.

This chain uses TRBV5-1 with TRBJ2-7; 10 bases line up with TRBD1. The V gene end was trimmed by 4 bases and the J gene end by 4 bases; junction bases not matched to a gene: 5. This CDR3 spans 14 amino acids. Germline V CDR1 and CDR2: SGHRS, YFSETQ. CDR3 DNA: TGCGCCAGCAGCGGAACGGGACAGGGGTACGAGCAGTACTTC. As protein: CASSGTGQGYEQYF.

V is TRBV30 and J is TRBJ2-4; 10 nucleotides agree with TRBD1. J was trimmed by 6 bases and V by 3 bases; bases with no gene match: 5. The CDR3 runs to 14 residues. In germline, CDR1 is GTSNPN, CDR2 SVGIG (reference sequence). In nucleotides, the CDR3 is TGTGCCTGGAGCGATGGGACAGGGGTAAACATTCAGTACTTC. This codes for CAWSDGTGVNIQYF.

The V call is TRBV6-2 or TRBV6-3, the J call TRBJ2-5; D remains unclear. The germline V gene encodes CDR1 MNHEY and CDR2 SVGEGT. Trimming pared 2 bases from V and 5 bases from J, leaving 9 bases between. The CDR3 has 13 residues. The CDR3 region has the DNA TGTGCCAGCAGTTACGAAGGCTGGGAGACCCAGTACTTC. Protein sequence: CASSYEGWETQYF.

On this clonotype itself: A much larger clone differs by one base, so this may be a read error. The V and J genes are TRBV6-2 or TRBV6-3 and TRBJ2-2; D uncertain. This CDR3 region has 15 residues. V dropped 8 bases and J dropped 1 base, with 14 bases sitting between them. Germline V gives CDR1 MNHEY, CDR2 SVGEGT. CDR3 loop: CASAGRRWNTGELFF. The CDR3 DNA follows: TGTGCCAGCGCAGGAAGGAGATGGAACACCGGGGAGCTGTTTTTT.

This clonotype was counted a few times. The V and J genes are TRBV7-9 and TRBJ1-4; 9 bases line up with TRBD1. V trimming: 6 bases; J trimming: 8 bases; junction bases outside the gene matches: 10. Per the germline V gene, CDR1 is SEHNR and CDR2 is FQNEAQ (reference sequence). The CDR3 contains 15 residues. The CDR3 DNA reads TGTGCCAGCAGTACTACTACAGGGGGCATCGAAAAACTGTTTTTT. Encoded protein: CASSTTTGGIEKLFF.

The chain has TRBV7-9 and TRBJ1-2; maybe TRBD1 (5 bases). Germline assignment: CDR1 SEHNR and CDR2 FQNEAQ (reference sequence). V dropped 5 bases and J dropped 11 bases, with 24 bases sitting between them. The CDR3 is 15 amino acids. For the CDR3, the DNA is TGTGCCAGCAGCGAAAGAGGTCAGGGTATAGAACGATACACCTTC. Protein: CASSERGQGIERYTF.

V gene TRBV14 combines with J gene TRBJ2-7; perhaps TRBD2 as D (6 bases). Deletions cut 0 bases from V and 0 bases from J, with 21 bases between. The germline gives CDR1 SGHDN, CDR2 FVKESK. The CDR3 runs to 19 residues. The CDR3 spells CASSQEPVFGGFHSYEQYF. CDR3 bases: TGTGCCAGCAGCCAAGAGCCCGTCTTTGGAGGGTTTCACTCCTACGAGCAGTACTTC.

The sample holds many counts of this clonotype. Written as DNA, the CDR3 is TGTGCCAGCAGCGTAGACGCCCAGAACACTGAAGCTTTCTTT. This encodes CASSVDAQNTEAFF. The genes are TRBV9 and TRBJ1-1; D not resolved. This CDR3 contains 14 residues. In germline, CDR1 is SGDLS, CDR2 YYNGEE. V shed 0 bases and J shed 1 base, with 7 bases lying between them.

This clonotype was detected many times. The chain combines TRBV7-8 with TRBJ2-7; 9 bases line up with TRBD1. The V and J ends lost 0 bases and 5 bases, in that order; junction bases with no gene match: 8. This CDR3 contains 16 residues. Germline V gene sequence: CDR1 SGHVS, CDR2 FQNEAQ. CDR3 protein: CASSLASTGGFHEQYF. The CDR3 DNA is TGTGCCAGCAGCTTAGCCTCGACAGGGGGGTTCCACGAGCAGTACTTC. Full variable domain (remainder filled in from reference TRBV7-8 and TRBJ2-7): GAGVSQSPRYKVAKRGQDVALRCDPISGHVSLFWYQQALGQGPEFLTYFQNEAQLDKSGLPSDRFFAERPEGSVSTLKIQRTQQEDSAVYLCASSLASTGGFHEQYFGPGTRLTVT.

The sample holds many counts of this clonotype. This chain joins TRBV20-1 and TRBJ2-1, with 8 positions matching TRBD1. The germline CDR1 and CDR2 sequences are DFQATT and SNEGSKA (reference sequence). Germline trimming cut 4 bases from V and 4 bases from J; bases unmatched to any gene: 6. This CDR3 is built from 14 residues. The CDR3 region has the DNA TGCAGTGCTACCGGGCAGGGGGCATACAATGAGCAGTTCTTC. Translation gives CSATGQGAYNEQFF.

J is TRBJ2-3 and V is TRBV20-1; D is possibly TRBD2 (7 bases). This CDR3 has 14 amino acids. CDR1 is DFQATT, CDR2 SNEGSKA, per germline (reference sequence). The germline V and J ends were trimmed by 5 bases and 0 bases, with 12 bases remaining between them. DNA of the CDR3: TGCAGTGCTTGGGGGGGCAGTAGCACAGATACGCAGTATTTT. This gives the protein CSAWGGSSTDTQYF.

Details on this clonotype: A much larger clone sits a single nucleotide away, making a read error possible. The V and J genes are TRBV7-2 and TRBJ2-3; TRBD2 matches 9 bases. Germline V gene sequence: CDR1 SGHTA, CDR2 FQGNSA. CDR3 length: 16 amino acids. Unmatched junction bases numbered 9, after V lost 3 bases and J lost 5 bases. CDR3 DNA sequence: TGTACCAGCAGCTTCTTTGGGCGGGAGGGTCGAGATACGCAGTATTTT. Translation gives CTSSFFGREGRDTQYF.

This chain's CDR3 is CATSRDLLDSRSYNSPLHF. CDR3 sequence (DNA): TGTGCCACCAGCAGAGATTTATTAGACAGCCGCTCCTATAATTCACCCCTCCACTTT. The chain joins TRBV15 to TRBJ1-6, with D perhaps TRBD1 (5 bases). With 0 bases removed from V and 0 bases from J, the gap between germline ends came to 15 bases. The CDR3 contains 19 residues. Germline CDR1 LNHNV, CDR2 YYDKDF (reference sequence).

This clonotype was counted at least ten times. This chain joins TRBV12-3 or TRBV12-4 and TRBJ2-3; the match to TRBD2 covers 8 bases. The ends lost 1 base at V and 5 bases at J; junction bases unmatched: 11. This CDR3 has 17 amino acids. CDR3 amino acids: CASSLDRAGDEIDTQYF. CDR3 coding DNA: TGTGCCAGCAGTTTAGATAGAGCGGGAGATGAAATAGATACGCAGTATTTT.